Below, one T cell receptor (beta chain) is given with its context. Its antigen remains unknown. Amplification of TCR beta CDR3 regions used RNA as the template. First-round RT-PCR of the TCR CDR3 relied on the HTBI primer set. TCRdb re-called the multiplex PCR reads through MiXCR, storing one row per CDR3 protein. The sample includes 500,000 or so distinct CDR3 sequences, roughly a sixth of them seen just once. Exclusion of patients followed from uncontrolled infection, other autoimmune disease, pregnancy or lactation. Every diagnosis used clinical symptoms, serum thyroxine and TRAb, thyroid ultrasound and orbital computed tomography. This specimen belongs to a study of T cells in Graves' hyperthyroidism and ophthalmopathy. The CDR3 runs 15 residues. The V gene lost 0 bases and the J gene lost 4 bases, with 12 bases spanning the gap. Germline-derived CDR1 and CDR2 are MGHRA and YSYEKL. Whole-study results and caveats: In blood, most of the thyroid clonotypes expanded above 0.001 were also present.

The receptor's source is a young woman with Graves' ophthalmopathy. J is TRBJ1-2 and V is TRBV4-1; D is ambiguous. The sample taken for sequencing was blood. In DNA, the CDR3 is TGCGCCAGCAGCCAAGATCCCTATGACGGCTATGGCTACACCTTC. Translation: CASSQDPYDGYGYTF.